Below are 6 T cell receptor beta chains sequenced from a single sample in a study of blood T cells in healthy people across ages. Then a second PCR, running roughly 7 to 11 cycles, was carried out with a sample-barcoded 5' primer and a J-beta primer mix. TCRdb ran MiXCR on the 5' RACE reads and lists one entry per CDR3 protein. The data hold about 1 million distinct CDR3 sequences, with under 45% observed a single time. The sample was blood. These receptors were collected from a woman aged 60-75 years in good health.

This clonotype has ten or more counts. V and J are TRBV27 and TRBJ2-7; 10 bases line up with TRBD2. Germline V gene data show CDR1 as MNHEY and CDR2 as SMNVEV (reference sequence). CDR3 size: 13 residues. V trimming: 6 bases; J trimming: 6 bases; junction bases outside the gene matches: 5. The DNA of the CDR3 is TGTGCCAGCAGCCCTACTAGCGGGGCCGAGCAGTACTTC. Amino acids: CASSPTSGAEQYF.

This clonotype was seen a handful of times. This chain joins TRBV28 and TRBJ1-2; 9 nucleotides align to TRBD1. The CDR3 covers 14 residues. The V gene end was trimmed by 6 bases and the J gene end by 7 bases; junction bases not matched to a gene: 9. Per germline, CDR1 MDHEN and CDR2 SYDVKM. The CDR3 loop reads CASRYRDREGGYTF. In nucleotides, the CDR3 is TGTGCCAGCAGGTACCGGGACAGGGAAGGTGGCTACACCTTC.

J is TRBJ2-5 and V is TRBV29-1; TRBD1 agrees at 8 bases. CDR1 is SQVTM and CDR2 is ANQGSEA in the germline V gene. The ends lost 6 bases at V and 11 bases at J; junction bases unmatched: 17. CDR3 length equals 14 residues. The DNA for the CDR3 is TGCAGCGTCTTGATGGACAGGGCGGGCTCAGATCAGTACTTC. This sequence encodes CSVLMDRAGSDQYF.

As to this clonotype: This sequence may be a read error, since a much larger clone differs from it by one base. The final CDR3 position lacks the conserved phenylalanine or tryptophan, pointing to a likely read error. The chain is built from TRBV29-1 and TRBJ2-1, with TRBD2 matching 8 bases. The CDR3 contains 13 residues. Germline assignment: CDR1 SQVTM and CDR2 ANQGSEA. V dropped 5 bases and J dropped 10; count of bases not matched to a gene: 10. The CDR3 region is CSVRVGRAGEQFY. CDR3 sequence (DNA): TGCAGCGTTCGGGTCGGGAGGGCCGGAGAGCAGTTCTAC.

The chain combines TRBV7-9 with TRBJ2-1; no clear D. This CDR3 is 13 amino acids long. Germline lookup yields CDR1 SEHNR and CDR2 FQNEAQ (reference sequence). The ends were cut back, 6 bases at V and 6 bases at J, with 12 bases in the middle. This CDR3 reads CASSFSLGNEQFF. In DNA, the CDR3 is TGTGCCAGCAGTTTCTCGTTGGGCAATGAGCAGTTCTTC.

V and J are TRBV29-1 and TRBJ2-2, with 10 positions matching TRBD2. V shed 5 bases, J shed 2 bases, and the junction held 2 bases outside the gene matches. The CDR3 has 14 amino acids. Germline CDR1 reads SQVTM; CDR2 reads ANQGSEA. The CDR3: CSVRLAGNTGELFF. For the CDR3, the DNA is TGCAGCGTTAGACTAGCGGGTAACACCGGGGAGCTGTTTTTT.